This T cell receptor beta chain was sequenced for a study of vaccination and CD4 T cells after COVID-19. Study details: The cells in question were stimulated using overlapping spike peptides derived from SARS-CoV-2, HCoV-NL63, HCoV-OC43 and HCoV-229E.

Remarks on this clonotype: Its target is unknown.

Regarding treatment: roughly 10-day PBMC culture with coronavirus spike peptide pools or control peptides (ViraFEST assay). The unexposed donor's CD4+ T cells were collected before the COVID-19 pandemic (2011-2018). Under the ViraFEST approach, antigen-specific T cells were expanded with peptide pools and TCRs subsequently sequenced. Probing of unexposed-donor CD4+ T cells with SARS-CoV-2 S/N and four cold-coronavirus spikes was done, cells permitting. Sequencing of DNA taken from cultured CD4+ T cells relied on the Oncomine TCR Beta short-read assay. Someone extracted genomic DNA from cultured CD4+ T cells. TCRdb passed the PCR reads through MiXCR, listing each CDR3 protein once. Of 9,900 or so distinct CDR3 sequences listed, about 30% are singletons. Sequencing was carried out using CD4+ T cells from blood, cultured in vitro. The source of this sequence is a human donor in good health.

CDR3 protein: CSARDQRRGTRNTEAFF. For the CDR3, the DNA is TGCAGTGCTAGAGATCAGCGCAGGGGTACGAGGAACACTGAAGCTTTCTTT. The chain combines TRBV20-1 with TRBJ1-1, with D possibly being TRBD1 (6 bases). This CDR3 spans 17 amino acids. The germline gives CDR1 DFQATT, CDR2 SNEGSKA (reference sequence). Trimming removed 0 bases from V and 1 base from J, with 18 bases in between.